The 32 T cell receptor beta chains below were found in one sample sequenced in a study of monozygotic twins with inflammatory bowel disease. From its re-call of the 5' RACE reads, TCRdb lists each CDR3 protein once, without DNA. The sample holds a few hundred thousand distinct CDR3 sequences. Sequenced: blood. The receptors originated from a human donor with ulcerative colitis or Crohn's disease, or a healthy co-twin of an affected twin (not recorded which).

The chain recombines TRBV5-1 with TRBJ2-2. The CDR3 contains 14 residues. Germline V gene sequence: CDR1 SGHRS, CDR2 YFSETQ. CDR3 amino acids: CASSLVKGTGELFF.

The V gene is TRBV9, the J gene TRBJ2-1; TCRdb's assignment of TRBD1 cannot be checked, as there is no DNA. Germline lookup yields CDR1 SGDLS and CDR2 YYNGEE. The CDR3 has 15 residues. This CDR3 reads CASSVRQGLFNEQFF.

The V gene is TRBV28, the J gene TRBJ2-3; TCRdb outputs TRBD2, but without DNA this stays unchecked. The CDR3 covers 15 residues. Germline V lookup: CDR1 MDHEN, CDR2 SYDVKM. CDR3 loop: CASGGSGSGTDTQYF.

This rearrangement joins TRBV19 to TRBJ2-1; TCRdb proposes TRBD2, but this gene call is untestable without DNA. The germline CDR1 and CDR2 sequences are LNHDA and SQIVND (reference sequence). This CDR3 contains 13 residues. The CDR3 reads CASSIVAADEQFF.

The V and J genes are TRBV11-2 and TRBJ2-2. The CDR3 is 14 residues long. Germline V lookup: CDR1 SGHAT, CDR2 FQNNGV. This CDR3 is CASSHATEAGELFF.

The chain carries TRBV7-2 and TRBJ1-2; TCRdb indicates TRBD1, and absent DNA this call remains unverified. The CDR3 consists of 16 residues. From germline, CDR1 is SGHTA and CDR2 FQGNSA. The CDR3 reads CASSPPSDRGQYGYTF. Looking up the rest from reference TRBV7-2 and TRBJ1-2 gives the full variable domain: GAGVSQSPSNKVTEKGKDVELRCDPISGHTALYWYRQSLGQGLEFLIYFQGNSAPDKSGLPSDRFSAERTGGSVSTLTIQRTQQEDSAVYLCASSPPSDRGQYGYTFGSGTRLTVV.

The chain employs TRBV3-1 and TRBJ2-5. CDR1 LGHDT and CDR2 YNNKEL come from the germline V gene (reference sequence). This CDR3 is 12 amino acids long. The CDR3 loop reads CASSQEAKTQYF.

This chain uses TRBV7-3 with TRBJ2-3; TCRdb lists TRBD2, though no DNA is available to test this call. The CDR3 is made up of 16 amino acids. The germline gives CDR1 SGHTA, CDR2 FQGTGA. The CDR3 region is CASSLIGRGGLDTQYF.

This chain connects TRBV6-2 or TRBV6-3 to TRBJ2-7; the D call of TRBD2 rests on TCRdb alone, since no DNA is present to check it. In germline, CDR1 is MNHEY, CDR2 SVGEGT. The length of the CDR3 is 13 residues. The CDR3: CASSNGLAREQYF.

The chain recombines TRBV24-1 with TRBJ2-1; TCRdb lists TRBD2, though no DNA is available to test this call. Germline CDR1 reads KGHDR; CDR2 reads SFDVKD. The CDR3 runs 16 residues. The CDR3 loop is CATSDRTSGKANEQFF.

The gene calls are TRBV27 and TRBJ2-5; the TCRdb D gene call, TRBD1, has no DNA to confirm it. This CDR3 spans 13 amino acids. CDR1 MNHEY and CDR2 SMNVEV come from the germline V gene (reference sequence). CDR3 residues: CASSLMRGETQYF.

The chain couples TRBV5-6 to TRBJ1-4. There are 14 residues in the CDR3. Germline V gives CDR1 SGHDT, CDR2 YYEEEE. CDR3 residues: CASRMRAYNEKLFF.

The chain is built from TRBV6-2 or TRBV6-3 and TRBJ2-7; TCRdb reports TRBD2, a call that lacks DNA to check it against. There are 18 residues in the CDR3. Looked up from germline, CDR1 is MNHEY and CDR2 is SVGEGT. The chain's CDR3 is CASSSDRLAGGPSYEQYF.

The chain recombines TRBV4-1 with TRBJ2-7; TCRdb calls TRBD2, which cannot be checked without DNA. Looked up from germline, CDR1 is MGHRA and CDR2 is YSYEKL. The CDR3 covers 15 residues. CDR3 region: CASSRAAGGSYEQYF.

The rearrangement joins TRBV20-1 to TRBJ2-7; checking the TCRdb D call of TRBD1 is not possible without DNA. CDR1 is DFQATT, CDR2 SNEGSKA, per germline (reference sequence). This CDR3 region has 14 residues. The CDR3 reads CSAGDRGRGYEQYF.

This chain joins TRBV7-8 and TRBJ1-5; checking the TCRdb D call of TRBD1 is not possible without DNA. CDR3 length: 16 amino acids. The germline CDR1 and CDR2 sequences are SGHVS and FQNEAQ. The CDR3 sequence: CASSQRGGWGNQPQHF.

The gene calls are TRBV7-2 and TRBJ2-3; no DNA is available, so the TRBD1 call from TCRdb remains unchecked. The length of the CDR3 is 13 residues. Germline V gene sequence: CDR1 SGHTA, CDR2 FQGNSA. This CDR3 reads CASSSVGQDTQYF.

The gene calls are TRBV11-2 and TRBJ1-3; TCRdb outputs TRBD1, but without DNA this stays unchecked. Germline V gene lookup returns CDR1 SGHAT and CDR2 FQNNGV. CDR3 length equals 17 residues. The CDR3 region is CASSLYGGSRSGNTIYF.

The rearrangement uses TRBV10-3 and TRBJ2-5; the TRBD2 assignment by TCRdb is unverifiable without DNA. CDR1 is ENHRY and CDR2 is SYGVKD in the germline V gene. CDR3 size: 14 residues. The CDR3 protein is CAISVGGVSSTQYF.

This chain connects TRBV5-1 to TRBJ1-2. The germline CDR1 and CDR2 sequences are SGHRS and YFSETQ. CDR3 length: 14 residues. The CDR3 is CASSPTTAEYGYTF.

The chain joins TRBV7-2 to TRBJ1-2. The CDR3 consists of 15 residues. Looked up from germline, CDR1 is SGHTA and CDR2 is FQGNSA. CDR3 protein: CASSLDRTVNYGYTF.

The chain's CDR3 is CASQVNFNQPQHF. V gene TRBV6-1 combines with J gene TRBJ1-5. In germline, CDR1 is MNHNS, CDR2 SASEGT. This CDR3 is 13 amino acids long.

The CDR3: CAISEVGVTYEQYF. V usage is TRBV10-3 and J usage is TRBJ2-7. CDR3 length: 14 residues. Germline CDR1 and CDR2: ENHRY and SYGVKD.

The chain is built from TRBV7-6 and TRBJ1-2. This CDR3 contains 13 residues. Germline loops: CDR1 SGHVS, CDR2 FNYEAQ. CDR3: CASSLGGNGGYTF.

This chain connects TRBV30 to TRBJ1-1; the TRBD1 assignment by TCRdb is unverifiable without DNA. There are 18 residues in the CDR3. Germline V gene lookup returns CDR1 GTSNPN and CDR2 SVGIG (reference sequence). CDR3 sequence reads: CAWSERGWGSIMNTEAFF.

This chain connects TRBV21-1 to TRBJ2-7; the TCRdb D gene call, TRBD2, has no DNA to confirm it. TRBV21-1 is deemed a pseudogene. This CDR3 region has 17 residues. CDR3 protein: CASSARRGVTLAYEQYF.

The chain employs TRBV20-1 and TRBJ2-1; TCRdb lists TRBD2, though no DNA is available to test this call. The CDR3 covers 16 residues. Germline CDR1 and CDR2: DFQATT and SNEGSKA (reference sequence). The CDR3 loop reads CSARDGTSGRWYEQFF.

The chain employs TRBV6-5 and TRBJ2-5. Germline V gene data show CDR1 as MNHEY and CDR2 as SVGAGI. This CDR3 spans 13 amino acids. The CDR3 is CASSRDPTLAQYF.

This sequence joins TRBV7-7 and TRBJ1-5; as DNA is missing, the TRBD1 call by TCRdb cannot be tested. The CDR3 is made up of 16 amino acids. Germline V gene sequence: CDR1 SSHAT, CDR2 FNYEAQ (reference sequence). The CDR3 is CASSLGDRGQDQPQHF.

V usage is TRBV27 and J usage is TRBJ1-1; the D call from TCRdb, TRBD1, cannot be confirmed without DNA. This CDR3 comprises 17 residues. The germline V gene encodes CDR1 MNHEY and CDR2 SMNVEV (reference sequence). The CDR3 here is CASSLKGRGWLNTEAFF.

The chain uses TRBV6-1 and TRBJ2-5; checking the TCRdb D call of TRBD2 is not possible without DNA. This CDR3 spans 16 amino acids. Germline CDR1 MNHNS, CDR2 SASEGT. The CDR3 loop reads CASSPGLAGGGETQYF.

V is TRBV27 and J is TRBJ2-6. This CDR3 spans 15 amino acids. The germline CDR1 and CDR2 sequences are MNHEY and SMNVEV (reference sequence). Here the CDR3 reads CASSSWSTGANVLTF.